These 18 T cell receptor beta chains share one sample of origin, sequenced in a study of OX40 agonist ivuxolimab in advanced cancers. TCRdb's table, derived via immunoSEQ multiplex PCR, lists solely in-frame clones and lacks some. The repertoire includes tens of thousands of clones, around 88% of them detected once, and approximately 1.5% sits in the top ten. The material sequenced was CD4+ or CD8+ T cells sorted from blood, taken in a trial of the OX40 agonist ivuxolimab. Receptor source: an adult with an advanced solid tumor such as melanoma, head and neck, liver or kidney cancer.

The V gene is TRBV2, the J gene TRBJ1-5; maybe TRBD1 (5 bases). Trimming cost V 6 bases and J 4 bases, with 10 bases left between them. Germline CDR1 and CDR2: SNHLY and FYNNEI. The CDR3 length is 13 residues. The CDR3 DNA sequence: TGTGCCAGCAGGGGGCTGGAGAATCAGCCCCAGCATTTT. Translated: CASRGLENQPQHF.

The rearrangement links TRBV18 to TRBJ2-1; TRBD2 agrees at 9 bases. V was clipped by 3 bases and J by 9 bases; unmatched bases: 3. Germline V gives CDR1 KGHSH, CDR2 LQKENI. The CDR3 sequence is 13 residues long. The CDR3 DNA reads TGTGCCAGCTCACCGATGACTAGCGGTGAGCAGTTCTTC. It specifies CASSPMTSGEQFF.

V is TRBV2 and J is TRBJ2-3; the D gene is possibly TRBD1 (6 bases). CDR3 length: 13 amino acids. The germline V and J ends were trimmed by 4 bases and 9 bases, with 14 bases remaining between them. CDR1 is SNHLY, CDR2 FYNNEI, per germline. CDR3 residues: CASSVGQQGTQYF. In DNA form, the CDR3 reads TGTGCCAGCAGTGTAGGGCAGCAGGGGACGCAGTATTTT.

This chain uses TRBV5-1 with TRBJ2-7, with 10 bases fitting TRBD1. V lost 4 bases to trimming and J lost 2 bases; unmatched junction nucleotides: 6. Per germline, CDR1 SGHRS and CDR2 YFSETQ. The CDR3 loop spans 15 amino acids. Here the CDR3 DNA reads TGCGCCAGCAGCCAGGGGGGACAGGGGACCTACGAGCAGTACTTC. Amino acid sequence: CASSQGGQGTYEQYF.

CDR3: CASSVTDRTDTQYF. DNA of the CDR3: TGTGCCAGCTCAGTGACGGACCGCACAGATACGCAGTATTTT. The rearrangement uses TRBV18 and TRBJ2-3; D is ambiguous. CDR1 is KGHSH and CDR2 is LQKENI in the germline V gene. Trimming took off 5 bases at V and 1 base at J, with 10 bases between the two ends. This CDR3 has 14 residues. Full variable domain (missing parts from reference TRBV18 and TRBJ2-3): NAGVMQNPRHLVRRRGQEARLRCSPMKGHSHVYWYRQLPEEGLKFMVYLQKENIIDESGMPKERFSAEFPKEGPSILRIQQVVRGDSAAYFCASSVTDRTDTQYFGPGTRLTVL.

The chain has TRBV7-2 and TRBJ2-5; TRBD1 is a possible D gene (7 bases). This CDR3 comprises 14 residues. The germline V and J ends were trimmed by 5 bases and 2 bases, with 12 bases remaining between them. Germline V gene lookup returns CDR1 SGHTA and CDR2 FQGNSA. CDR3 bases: TGTGCCAGCAGCCGACAGGGACTTCAAGAGACCCAGTACTTC. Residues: CASSRQGLQETQYF.

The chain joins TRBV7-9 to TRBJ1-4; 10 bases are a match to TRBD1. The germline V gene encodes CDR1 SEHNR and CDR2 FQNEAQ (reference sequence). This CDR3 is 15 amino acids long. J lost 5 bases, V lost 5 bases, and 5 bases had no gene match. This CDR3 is CASSPGDRGNEKLFF. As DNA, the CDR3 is TGTGCCAGCAGCCCCGGGGACAGGGGAAATGAAAAACTGTTTTTT.

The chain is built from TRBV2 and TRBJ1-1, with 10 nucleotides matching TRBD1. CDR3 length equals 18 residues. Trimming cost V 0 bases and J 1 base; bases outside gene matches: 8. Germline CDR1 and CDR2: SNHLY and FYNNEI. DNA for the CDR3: TGTGCCAGCAGTGAAGCGCCTGCCCGGGACAGGGGGAACACTGAAGCTTTCTTT. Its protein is CASSEAPARDRGNTEAFF.

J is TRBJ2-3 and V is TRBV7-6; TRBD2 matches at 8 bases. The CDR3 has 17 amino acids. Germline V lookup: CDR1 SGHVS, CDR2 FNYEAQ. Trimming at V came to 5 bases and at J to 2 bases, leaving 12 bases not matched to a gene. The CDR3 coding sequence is TGTGCCAGCAGCCACTCTGGGACTAGTCCAAACACAGATACGCAGTATTTT. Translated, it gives CASSHSGTSPNTDTQYF.

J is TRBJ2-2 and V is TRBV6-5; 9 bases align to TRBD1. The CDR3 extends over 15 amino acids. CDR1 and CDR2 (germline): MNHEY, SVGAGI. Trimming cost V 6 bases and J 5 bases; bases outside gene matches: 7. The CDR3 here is CASSPGTGRTGELFF. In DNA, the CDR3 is TGTGCCAGCAGCCCCGGGACAGGGAGGACCGGGGAGCTGTTTTTT.

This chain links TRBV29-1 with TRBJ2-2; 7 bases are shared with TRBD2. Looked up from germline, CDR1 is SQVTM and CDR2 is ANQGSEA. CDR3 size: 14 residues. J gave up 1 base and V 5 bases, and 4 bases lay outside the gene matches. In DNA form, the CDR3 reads TGCAGCGTTACCGGGACTAAGAACACCGGGGAGCTGTTTTTT. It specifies CSVTGTKNTGELFF.

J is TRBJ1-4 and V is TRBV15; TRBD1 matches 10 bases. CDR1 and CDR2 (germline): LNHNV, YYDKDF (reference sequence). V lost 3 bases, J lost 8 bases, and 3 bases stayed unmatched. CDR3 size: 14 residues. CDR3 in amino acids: CATSRDRGGEKLFF. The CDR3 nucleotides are TGTGCCACCAGCAGGGACAGGGGGGGAGAAAAACTGTTTTTT.

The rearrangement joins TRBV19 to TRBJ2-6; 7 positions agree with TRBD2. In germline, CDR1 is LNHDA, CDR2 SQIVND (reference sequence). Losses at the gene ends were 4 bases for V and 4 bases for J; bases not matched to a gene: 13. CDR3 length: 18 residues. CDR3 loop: CASSKGRGAAGGANVLTF. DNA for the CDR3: TGTGCCAGTAGTAAGGGGAGGGGTGCAGCGGGAGGGGCCAACGTCCTGACTTTC.

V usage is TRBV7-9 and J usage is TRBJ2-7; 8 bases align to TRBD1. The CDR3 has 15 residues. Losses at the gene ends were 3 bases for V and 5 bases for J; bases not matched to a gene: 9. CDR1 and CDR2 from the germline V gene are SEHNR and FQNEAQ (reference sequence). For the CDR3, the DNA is TGTGCCAGCAGCTTGGACGGACAGGGTCCCCACGAGCAGTACTTC. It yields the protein CASSLDGQGPHEQYF.

Here the CDR3 DNA reads TGTGCCATCAGTCGACAGAAGGAGACCCAGTACTTC. This codes for CAISRQKETQYF. The chain carries TRBV10-3 and TRBJ2-5, with D possibly matching TRBD1 (5 bases). The V gene's germline CDR1 is ENHRY and CDR2 SYGVKD. The V end lost 5 bases, the J end lost 5 bases, and 9 bases lay between the germline ends. The CDR3 has 12 residues.

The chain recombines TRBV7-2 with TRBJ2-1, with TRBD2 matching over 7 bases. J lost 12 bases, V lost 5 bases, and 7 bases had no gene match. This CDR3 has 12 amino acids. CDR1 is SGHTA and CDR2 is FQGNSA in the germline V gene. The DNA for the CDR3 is TGTGCCAGCAGCCCCGAGCGGGGCATGCAGTTCTTC. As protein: CASSPERGMQFF.

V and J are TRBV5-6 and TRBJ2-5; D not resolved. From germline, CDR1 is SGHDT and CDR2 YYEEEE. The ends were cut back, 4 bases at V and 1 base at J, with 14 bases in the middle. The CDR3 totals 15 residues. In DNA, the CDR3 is TGTGCCAGCAGCCGCTATTCAGTGGGCCAAGAGACCCAGTACTTC. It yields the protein CASSRYSVGQETQYF.

The CDR3 reads CASSSGTGGSYNEQFF. CDR3 coding DNA: TGTGCCAGCAGTTCCGGGACAGGGGGCTCCTACAATGAGCAGTTCTTC. The genes are TRBV6-6 and TRBJ2-1; 11 nucleotides align to TRBD1. V was clipped by 4 bases and J by 0 bases; unmatched bases: 2. CDR3 length: 16 amino acids. Germline CDR1 MNHNY, CDR2 SVGAGI (reference sequence).